This T cell receptor beta chain emerged from a study of regulatory T cells in long-lasting Graves disease. General study points: Persistent Graves' patients possessed reduced TCR diversity relative to recently diagnosed ones.

TCR beta libraries were built with iRepertoire HTBI primers and Arm-PCR of CDR3 regions. Authors' analysis steps: Taken together, the samples had 62 TRBV and around 14 TRBJ segments identified. TCRdb analysed the multiplex PCR reads with MiXCR anew, one entry per CDR3 protein. These V and J calls derive from TCRdb rather than the authors' analysis. Of over 300,000 distinct CDR3 sequences in the sample, around a fifth were seen once. Comment on this clonotype: Antigen unknown.

The sample's time point: persistent/refractory GD, antithyroid drugs over 5 years with positive TRAb. Researchers made the TCR library from RNA that was extracted from PBMCs. The CDR3 consists of 16 residues. The germline V gene has CDR1 SGHVS and CDR2 FQNEAQ. J gave up 6 bases and V 5 bases, and 7 bases lay outside the gene matches. This sequence originates from a female donor with Graves disease. This sample comprised peripheral blood mononuclear cells (PBMCs), obtained when the disease was refractory, from a patient treated with antithyroid drugs. This rearrangement joins TRBV7-8 to TRBJ2-2; 12 bases fit TRBD2. CDR3 in DNA: TGTGCCAGCAGCCCGCGGACTAGCGGGACAGCCGGGGAGCTGTTTTTT. Translation gives CASSPRTSGTAGELFF.